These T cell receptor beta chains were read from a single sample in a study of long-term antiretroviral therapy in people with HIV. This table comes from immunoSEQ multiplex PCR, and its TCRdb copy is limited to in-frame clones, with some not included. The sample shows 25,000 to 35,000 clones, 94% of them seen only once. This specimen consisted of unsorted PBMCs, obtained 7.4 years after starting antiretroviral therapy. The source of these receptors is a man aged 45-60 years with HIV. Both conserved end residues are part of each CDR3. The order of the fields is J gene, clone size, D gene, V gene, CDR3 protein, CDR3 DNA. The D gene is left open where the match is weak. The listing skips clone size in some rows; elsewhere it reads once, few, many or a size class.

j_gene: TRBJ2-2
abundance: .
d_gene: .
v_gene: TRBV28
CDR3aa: CASSLLVREAGELFF
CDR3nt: TGTGCCAGCAGTTTATTAGTCAGGGAGGCCGGGGAGCTGTTTTTT

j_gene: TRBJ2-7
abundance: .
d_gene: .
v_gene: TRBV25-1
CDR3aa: CASSDPGEQYF
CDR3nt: TGTGCCAGCAGTGACCCTGGCGAGCAGTACTTC

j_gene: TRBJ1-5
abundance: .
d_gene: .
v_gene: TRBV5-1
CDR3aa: CASRFQPQHF
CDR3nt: TGCGCCAGCAGGTTTCAGCCCCAGCATTTT

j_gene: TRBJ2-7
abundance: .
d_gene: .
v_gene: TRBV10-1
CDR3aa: CASSEGLGQGSYEQYF
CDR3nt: TGCGCCAGCAGTGAAGGCTTGGGGCAGGGATCCTACGAGCAGTACTTC

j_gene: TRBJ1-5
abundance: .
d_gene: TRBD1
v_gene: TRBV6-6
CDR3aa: CASSYQLGDRSQPQHF
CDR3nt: TGTGCCAGCAGTTACCAGCTAGGGGACAGAAGTCAGCCCCAGCATTTT

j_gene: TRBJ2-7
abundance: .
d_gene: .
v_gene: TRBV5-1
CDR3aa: CASSGGSRGYEQYF
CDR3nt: TGCGCCAGCAGTGGAGGTTCGAGGGGCTACGAGCAGTACTTC

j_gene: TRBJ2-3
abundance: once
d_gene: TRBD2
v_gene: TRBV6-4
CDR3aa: CASSKLAGGDTQYF
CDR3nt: TGTGCCAGCAGTAAACTAGCGGGGGGAGATACGCAGTATTTT

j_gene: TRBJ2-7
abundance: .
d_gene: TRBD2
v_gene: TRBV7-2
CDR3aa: CASSPPGLAAYEQYF
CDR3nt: TGTGCCAGCAGCCCCCCTGGACTAGCGGCTTACGAGCAGTACTTC

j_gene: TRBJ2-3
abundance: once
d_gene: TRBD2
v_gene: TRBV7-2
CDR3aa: CASSLGLAGGGTDTQYF
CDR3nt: TGTGCCAGCAGCTTAGGGCTAGCGGGGGGAGGCACAGATACGCAGTATTTT

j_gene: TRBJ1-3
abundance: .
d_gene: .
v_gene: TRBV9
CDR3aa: CASSVERDVGNTIYF
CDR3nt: TGTGCCAGCAGCGTAGAACGGGACGTCGGAAACACCATATATTTT

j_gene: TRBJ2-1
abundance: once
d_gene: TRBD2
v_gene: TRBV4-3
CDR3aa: CASSQGVAGGQDEQFF
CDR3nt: TGCGCCAGCAGCCAAGGGGTAGCGGGGGGGCAGGATGAGCAGTTCTTC

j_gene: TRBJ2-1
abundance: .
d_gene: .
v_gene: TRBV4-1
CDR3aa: CASSQLDSVRNEQFF
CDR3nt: TGCGCCAGCAGCCAACTAGATTCAGTTCGCAATGAGCAGTTCTTC

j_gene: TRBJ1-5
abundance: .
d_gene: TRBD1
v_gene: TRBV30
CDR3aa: CAWSVGDRSYQPQHF
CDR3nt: TGTGCCTGGAGTGTGGGGGACAGGAGCTATCAGCCCCAGCATTTT

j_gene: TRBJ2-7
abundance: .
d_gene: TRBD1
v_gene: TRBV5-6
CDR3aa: CASSYFRDRYSYEQYF
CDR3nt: TGTGCCAGCAGTTATTTCCGGGACAGGTACTCCTACGAGCAGTACTTC

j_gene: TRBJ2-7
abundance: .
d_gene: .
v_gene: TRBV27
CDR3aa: CASSLGVSDEQYF
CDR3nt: TGTGCCAGCAGTTTAGGGGTATCCGACGAGCAGTACTTC

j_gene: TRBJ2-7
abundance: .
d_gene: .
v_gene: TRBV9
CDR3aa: CASSPSSSSYEQYF
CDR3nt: TGTGCCAGCAGCCCGTCGTCCTCCTCCTACGAGCAGTACTTC

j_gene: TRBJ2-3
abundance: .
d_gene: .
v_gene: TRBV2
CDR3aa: CASMGTDTQYF
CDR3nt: TGTGCCAGCATGGGGACAGATACGCAGTATTTT

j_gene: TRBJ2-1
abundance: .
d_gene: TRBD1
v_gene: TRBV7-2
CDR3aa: CASSPPGRGSYNEQFF
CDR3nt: TGTGCCAGCAGCCCGCCCGGCAGGGGGTCCTACAATGAGCAGTTCTTC

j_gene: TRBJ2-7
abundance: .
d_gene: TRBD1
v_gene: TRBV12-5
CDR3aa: CASGWDREEQYF
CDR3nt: TGTGCTAGTGGTTGGGACAGGGAAGAGCAGTACTTC

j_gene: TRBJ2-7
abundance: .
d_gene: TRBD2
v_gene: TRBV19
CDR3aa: CASSSGLDAYEQYF
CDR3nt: TGTGCCAGTAGTTCGGGACTAGACGCCTACGAGCAGTACTTC

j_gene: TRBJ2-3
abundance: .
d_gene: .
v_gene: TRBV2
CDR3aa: CASSEFTASTDTQYF
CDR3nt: TGTGCCAGCAGTGAGTTTACAGCTAGCACAGATACGCAGTATTTT

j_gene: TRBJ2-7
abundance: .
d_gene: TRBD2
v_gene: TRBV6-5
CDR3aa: CASSYRGLAVAEQYF
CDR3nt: TGTGCCAGCAGTTACCGGGGACTAGCGGTCGCTGAGCAGTACTTC

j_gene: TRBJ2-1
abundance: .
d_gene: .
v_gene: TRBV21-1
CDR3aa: CASNPPYNEQFF
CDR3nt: TGTGCCAGCAACCCCCCGTACAATGAGCAGTTCTTC

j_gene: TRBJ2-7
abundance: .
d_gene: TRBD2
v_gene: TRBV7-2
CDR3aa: CASSILAGGAALYEQYF
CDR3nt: TGTGCCAGCAGTATCCTAGCGGGGGGGGCCGCCCTCTACGAGCAGTACTTC

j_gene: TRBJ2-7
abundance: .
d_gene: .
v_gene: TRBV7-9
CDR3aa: CASSLASGSYSYEQYF
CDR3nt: TGTGCCAGCAGCTTAGCGTCGGGCAGCTACTCCTACGAGCAGTACTTC

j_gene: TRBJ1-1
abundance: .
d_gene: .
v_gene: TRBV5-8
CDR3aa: CASSLRGGEAFF
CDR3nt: TGTGCCAGCAGCTTGAGGGGGGGTGAAGCTTTCTTT

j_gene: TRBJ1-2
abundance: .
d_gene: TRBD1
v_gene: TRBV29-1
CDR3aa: CSADREDYGYTF
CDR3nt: TGCAGCGCCGACAGGGAAGACTATGGCTACACCTTC

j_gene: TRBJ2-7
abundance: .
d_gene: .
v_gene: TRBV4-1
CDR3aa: CASSPTRAHEQYF
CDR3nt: TGCGCCAGCAGCCCTACCAGGGCCCACGAGCAGTACTTC

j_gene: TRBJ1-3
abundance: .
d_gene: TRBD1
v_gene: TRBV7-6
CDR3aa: CASSLATGQAYSGNTIYF
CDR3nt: TGTGCCAGCAGCTTAGCGACGGGACAGGCTTACTCTGGAAACACCATATATTTT